Described below is a single TCR beta chain sequence and its context. This sample is part of a study of control samples from healthy donors and cancer patients. Sequencing used immunoSEQ multiplex PCR; TCRdb keeps in-frame clones, though not all of them. The table records fewer than 85,000 clones, almost 95% of them present only once. What was sequenced was blood. This clonotype originated in a woman aged 60-75 years in good health.

Here the CDR3 DNA reads TGCGCCAGCAGCCAAGGGGGACAGGCCCAAGAGACCCAGTACTTC. Residues: CASSQGGQAQETQYF. This chain links TRBV4-1 with TRBJ2-5; TRBD1 aligns across 8 bases. The length of the CDR3 is 15 residues. V gave up 1 base and J gave up 1 base; unmatched junction bases: 2. CDR1 is MGHRA and CDR2 is YSYEKL in the germline V gene.